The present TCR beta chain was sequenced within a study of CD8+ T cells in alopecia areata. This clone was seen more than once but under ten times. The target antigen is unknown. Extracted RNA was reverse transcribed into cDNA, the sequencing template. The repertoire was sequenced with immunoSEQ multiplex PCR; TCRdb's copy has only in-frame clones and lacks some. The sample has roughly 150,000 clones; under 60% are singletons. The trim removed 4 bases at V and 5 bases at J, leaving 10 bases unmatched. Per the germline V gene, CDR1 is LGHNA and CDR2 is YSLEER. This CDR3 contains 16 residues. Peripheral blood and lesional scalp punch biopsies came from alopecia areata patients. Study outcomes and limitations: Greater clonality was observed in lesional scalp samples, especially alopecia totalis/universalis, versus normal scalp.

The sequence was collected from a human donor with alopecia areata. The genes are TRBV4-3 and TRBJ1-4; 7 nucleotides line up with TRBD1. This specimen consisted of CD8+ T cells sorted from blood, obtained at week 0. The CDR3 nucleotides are TGCGCCAGCAGCCCCACCCGGACAGGTGGAAATGAAAAACTGTTTTTT. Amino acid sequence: CASSPTRTGGNEKLFF.